This TCR beta chain was found in a study of control samples from healthy donors and cancer patients. This clone came up once. V was trimmed by 1 base and J by 6 bases, leaving 6 bases between them. The germline CDR1 and CDR2 sequences are LGHDT and YNNKEL (reference sequence). The CDR3 extends over 13 amino acids. Profiling relied on immunoSEQ multiplex PCR, and the TCRdb table lists in-frame clones only, not all of them. The table includes some 200,000 clones, around 94% detected once. Sequenced: blood. The chain joins TRBV3-1 (or the pseudogene TRBV3-2) to TRBJ2-2; maybe TRBD1 (6 bases). This sequence originates from a man aged 45-65 years in good health. DNA for the CDR3: TGTGCCAGCAGCCAAGGGGGGCCCGGGGAGCTGTTTTTT. It codes for CASSQGGPGELFF.